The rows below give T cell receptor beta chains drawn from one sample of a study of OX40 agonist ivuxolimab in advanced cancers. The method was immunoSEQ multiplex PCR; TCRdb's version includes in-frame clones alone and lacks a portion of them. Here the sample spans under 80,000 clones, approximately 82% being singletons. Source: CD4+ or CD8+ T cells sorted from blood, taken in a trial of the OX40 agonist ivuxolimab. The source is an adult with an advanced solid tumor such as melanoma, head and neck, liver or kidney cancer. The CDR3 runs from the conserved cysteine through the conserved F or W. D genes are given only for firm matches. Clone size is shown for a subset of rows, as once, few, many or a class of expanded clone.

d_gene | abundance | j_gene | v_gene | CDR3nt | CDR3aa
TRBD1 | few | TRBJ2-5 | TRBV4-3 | TGCGCCAGCAGCCAGCGACCAGGGGGGACCCAGTACTTC | CASSQRPGGTQYF
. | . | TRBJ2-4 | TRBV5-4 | TGTGCCAGCAGCCCGTCGGGGGAAAACATTCAGTACTTC | CASSPSGENIQYF
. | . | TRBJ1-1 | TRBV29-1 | TGCAGCGTTGGAGGGGAAACTGAAGCTTTCTTT | CSVGGETEAFF
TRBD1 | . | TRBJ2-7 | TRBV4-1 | TGCGCCAGCAGCCTTGCACAGGGGGCCGGGTACGAGCAGTACTTC | CASSLAQGAGYEQYF
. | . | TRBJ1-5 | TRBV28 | TGTGCCAGCAGTTTGCAGGGTGGGCAGCCCCAGCATTTT | CASSLQGGQPQHF
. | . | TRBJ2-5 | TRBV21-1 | TGTGCCAGCAGCAAAGAAGCTGGTGAGACCCAGTACTTC | CASSKEAGETQYF
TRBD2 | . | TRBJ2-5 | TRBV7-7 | TGTGCCAGCAGCTCGGGACTAGCGGGGGCCCAAGAGACCCAGTACTTC | CASSSGLAGAQETQYF
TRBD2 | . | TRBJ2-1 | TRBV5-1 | TGCGCCAGCAGCTTCTGGCGGACTAGCGATGAAAATGAGCAGTTCTTC | CASSFWRTSDENEQFF
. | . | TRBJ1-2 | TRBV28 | TGTGCCAGCAGCAGTTCTAACTATGGCTACACCTTC | CASSSSNYGYTF
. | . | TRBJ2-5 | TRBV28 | TGTGCCAGCAGTTTCCACGGTTCCAGGGAGACCCAGTACTTC | CASSFHGSRETQYF
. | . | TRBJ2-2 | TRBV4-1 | TGCGCCAGCAGCCAAGCAAATCTAGGGGGAGGCGGGGAGCTGTTTTTT | CASSQANLGGGGELFF
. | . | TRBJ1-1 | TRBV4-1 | TGCGCCAGCAGCCAAGGCTCACCCTCGGGGGTCTTCGGCACTGAAGCTTTCTTT | CASSQGSPSGVFGTEAFF
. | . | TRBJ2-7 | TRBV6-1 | TGTGCCAGCACTTTACTTGGGGGGGGCTATGGGGAGCAGTACTTC | CASTLLGGGYGEQYF
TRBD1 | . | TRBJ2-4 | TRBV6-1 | TGTGCCAGCAGGGCGACAGGGGGCATGGACATTCAGTACTTC | CASRATGGMDIQYF
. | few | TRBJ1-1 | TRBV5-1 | TGCGCCAGCAGCTTGGGCAGAACGGAAGCTTTCTTT | CASSLGRTEAFF
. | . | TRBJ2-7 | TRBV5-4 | TGTGCCAGCAGCTTGTATCTAGCGCCGAGGGTCGAGCAGTACTTC | CASSLYLAPRVEQYF
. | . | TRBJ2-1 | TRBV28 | TGTGCCAGCAGTTTACAGGGGTACAATGAGCAGTTCTTC | CASSLQGYNEQFF
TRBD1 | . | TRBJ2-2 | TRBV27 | TGTGCCAGCAGCCAACCAGGGGGAAGTAACACCGGGGAGCTGTTTTTT | CASSQPGGSNTGELFF
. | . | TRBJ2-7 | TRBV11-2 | TGTGCCAGCAGCAACCATCAGGGGACCGGGTACGAGCAGTACTTC | CASSNHQGTGYEQYF
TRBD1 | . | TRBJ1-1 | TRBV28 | TGTGCCAGCAGACCCACCGACAGGGTGAACACTGAAGCTTTCTTT | CASRPTDRVNTEAFF
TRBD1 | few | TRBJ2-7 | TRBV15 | TGTGCCACCAGCAGAGGGACAGGCTACGAGCAGTACTTC | CATSRGTGYEQYF
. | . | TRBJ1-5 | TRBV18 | TGTGCCAGCTCACCAGGGACATTAGATCAGCCCCAGCATTTT | CASSPGTLDQPQHF
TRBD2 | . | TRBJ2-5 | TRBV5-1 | TGCGCCAGCAGTTTAGCGGGGCGGCAAGAGACCCAGTACTTC | CASSLAGRQETQYF
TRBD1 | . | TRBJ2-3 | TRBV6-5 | TGTGCCAGCAGTTATTACGGGACAGGGGTGGGAGATACGCAGTATTTT | CASSYYGTGVGDTQYF
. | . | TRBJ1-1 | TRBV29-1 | TGCAGCGTTGAGTGGCCGGTGGGTACTGAAGCTTTCTTT | CSVEWPVGTEAFF
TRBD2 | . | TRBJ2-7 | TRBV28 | TGTGCCAGCAGTTTCCTAGCGGGAGCCCACGAGCAGTACTTC | CASSFLAGAHEQYF
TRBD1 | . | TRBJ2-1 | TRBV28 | TGTGCCAGCAGGTCGACAGGGCAATACAATGAGCAGTTCTTC | CASRSTGQYNEQFF
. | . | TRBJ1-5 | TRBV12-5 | TGTGCTAGTGCCTCCGGGGAGGGAGATCAGCCCCAGCATTTT | CASASGEGDQPQHF
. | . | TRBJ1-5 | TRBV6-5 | TGTGCCAGCAGGAAAGGGGATAGCAATCAGCCCCAGCATTTT | CASRKGDSNQPQHF
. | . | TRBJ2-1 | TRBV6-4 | TGTGCCAGCAGTGGACGGGTAGGGCAGGATGAGCAGTTCTTC | CASSGRVGQDEQFF
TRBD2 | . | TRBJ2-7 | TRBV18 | TGTGCCAGCTCACCACCGTCGGGGGGGCCCAACGAGCAGTACTTC | CASSPPSGGPNEQYF
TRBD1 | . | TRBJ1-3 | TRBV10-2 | TGCGCCAGCCAAACAGGGGTTGGAAACACCATATATTTT | CASQTGVGNTIYF
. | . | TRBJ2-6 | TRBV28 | TGTGCCAGCAGTCCCGCGGGGGCCCCTGGGGCCAACGTCCTGACTTTC | CASSPAGAPGANVLTF
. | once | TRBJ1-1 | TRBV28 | TGTGCCAGTGGGACGGAGGTTGGAGCTTTCTTT | CASGTEVGAFF
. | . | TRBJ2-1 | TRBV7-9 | TGTGCCAGCAGCCTTATAGGGCGGGAACGGGGAAATGAGCAGTTCTTC | CASSLIGRERGNEQFF
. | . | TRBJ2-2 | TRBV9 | TGTGCCAGCAGCGTAGACCAGGTCGGCAACACCGGGGAGCTGTTTTTT | CASSVDQVGNTGELFF
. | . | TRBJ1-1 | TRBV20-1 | TGCAGTGCTTTGCGGAACACTGAAGCTTTCTTT | CSALRNTEAFF
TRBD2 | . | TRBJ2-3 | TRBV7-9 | TGTGCCAGCAGCCGGGGCCTAGCGGAAGGAGATACGCAGTATTTT | CASSRGLAEGDTQYF
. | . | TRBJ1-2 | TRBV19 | TGTGCCAGTAAAAGAGGCTCACAGCTCTATGGCTACACCTTC | CASKRGSQLYGYTF
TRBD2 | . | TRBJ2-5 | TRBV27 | TGTGCCAGCAGTTTAACTAGCGGCCTGGGGACCCAGTACTTC | CASSLTSGLGTQYF
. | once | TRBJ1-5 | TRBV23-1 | TGCGCCAGCAGTCAATCTGACTGGAGCTGCTCGGGCTATAGCAATCAGCCCCAGCATTTT | CASSQSDWSCSGYSNQPQHF
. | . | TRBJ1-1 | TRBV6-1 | TGTGCCAGCAGTGAACTAGACGGGGGGCACTCTGAAGCTTTCTTT | CASSELDGGHSEAFF
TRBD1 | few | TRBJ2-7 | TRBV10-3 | TGTGCCGCGTGGCCAGGACAGGGGATCCACGAGCAGTACTTC | CAAWPGQGIHEQYF
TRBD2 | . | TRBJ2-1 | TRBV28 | TGTGCCAGCAGCCCATCAATCGGACTAGCGGGAGGGAATGAGCAGTTCTTC | CASSPSIGLAGGNEQFF
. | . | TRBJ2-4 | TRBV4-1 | TGCGCCAGCAGCCAAGAGAGTCCCTTAGCCAAAAACATTCAGTACTTC | CASSQESPLAKNIQYF
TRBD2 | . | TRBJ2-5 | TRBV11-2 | TGTGCCAGCAGCTTAGGAGCGGGGGGCGTCCGCGAGACCCAGTACTTC | CASSLGAGGVRETQYF
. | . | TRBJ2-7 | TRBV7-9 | TGTGCCAGCAGCCCCTTCCGGTGGGGTGGTGGCGAGCAGTACTTC | CASSPFRWGGGEQYF
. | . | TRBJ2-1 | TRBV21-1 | TGTGCCAGCAGCAAAGTTCGGGATATGATAGCGGGATTTAGCAATGAGCAGTTCTTC | CASSKVRDMIAGFSNEQFF
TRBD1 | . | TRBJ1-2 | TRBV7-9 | TGTGCCAGCAGCTTTGGACAGGGTAGCCACTATGGCTACACCTTC | CASSFGQGSHYGYTF
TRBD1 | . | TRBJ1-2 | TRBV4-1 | TGCGCCAGCAGCCAGAGTGTGACAGGGGCCTTCTATGGCTACACCTTC | CASSQSVTGAFYGYTF
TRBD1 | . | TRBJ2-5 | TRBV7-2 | TGTGCCAGCTCTTGGGACAGCCAAGAGACCCAGTACTTC | CASSWDSQETQYF
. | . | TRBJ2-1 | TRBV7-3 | TGTGCCAGCAGCTCTGACCCCGACAATGAGCAGTTCTTC | CASSSDPDNEQFF
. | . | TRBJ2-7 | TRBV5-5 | TGTGCCAGCAGCCCGCCAGCGGGTGGCGAGCAGTACTTC | CASSPPAGGEQYF
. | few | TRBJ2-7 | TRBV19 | TGTGCCAGTAGTCAGGGAAACGAGCAGTACTTC | CASSQGNEQYF
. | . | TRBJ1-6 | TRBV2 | TGTGCCAGCACGTTACAGGAAAATTCACCCCTCCACTTT | CASTLQENSPLHF
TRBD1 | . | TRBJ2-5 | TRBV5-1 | TGCGCCAGCAGCTTGGGAACCTGGACAGGGGGCGCCGCGACCCAGTACTTC | CASSLGTWTGGAATQYF